This TCR beta chain was profiled in a study of beta chain features in type 1 diabetes. Study-wide results and limits: Among all four CD4+ subsets, Type 1 diabetes patients had TCRB CDR3s that were moderately but significantly shorter. Insertions at VDJ junctions were less frequent in type 1 diabetes patients. These patients also deleted more nucleotides at the same junctions. The similarity of naive, central memory and Treg TCRB repertoires appeared greater among patients than among healthy donors. Researchers caution that PCR might favor shorter templates, equally among patients and controls.

The germline CDR1 and CDR2 sequences are SQVTM and ANQGSEA. Trimming took 5 bases from V and 2 from J, leaving 14 bases between them. CDR3 length: 14 residues. Worth noting for this clone: Its antigen is not known.

Sorting of CD4+ naive, central memory, regulatory and stem cell-like memory cells was performed via CD45RO/CCR7/CD25/CD127/CD95/CD27. The isolated RNA, all of it, was reverse transcribed, so expressed TCRB transcripts were what got sequenced. Clones were read by immunoSEQ multiplex PCR, and TCRdb kept only the in-frame ones, dropping some. The repertoire holds about 120,000 clones, approximately 16% seen once, with about 2.5% in the top ten. The chain has TRBV29-1 and TRBJ2-3; D unclear. This TCR came from a man between 25 and 39 years old with type 1 diabetes. Sequencing was performed on central memory CD4+ T cells from blood. This CDR3 reads CSVKPHLNTDTQYF. In DNA form, the CDR3 reads TGCAGCGTTAAGCCTCACCTCAACACAGATACGCAGTATTTT.